This TCR beta chain was observed in a study of low-dose radiotherapy and immunotherapy resistance in tumors. Study background: Each patient took aspirin at a dose of 300 mg by mouth once daily over the course of four cycles, with dosing beginning on cycle 1 day 1.

It was with a constant-region primer and a V-primer adapter that TCRs were amplified over around 18 PCR cycles. Through in vitro transcription, the mRNA that had been isolated was amplified. Each CDR3 protein is one row after TCRdb ran MiXCR on the reads. The data hold tens of thousands of distinct CDR3 sequences, with 10% to 15% observed a single time. Time point described: before trial treatment. Remarks on this clonotype: This sequence is one base from a far larger clone and is likely a read error.

The CDR3 contains 15 residues. CDR1 and CDR2 (germline): SGHKS, YYEKEE (reference sequence). V lost 2 bases to trimming and J lost 4 bases; unmatched junction nucleotides: 5. The clonotype was recovered from a female donor with ovarian cancer. Sample: PBMCs, taken before treatment. This sequence joins TRBV5-5 and TRBJ2-2, with 7 bases identical to TRBD1. Written as DNA, the CDR3 is TGTGCCAGCAGCTTCGAGGGGGCTAGCACCGGGGAGCTGTTTTTT. Translation: CASSFEGASTGELFF.